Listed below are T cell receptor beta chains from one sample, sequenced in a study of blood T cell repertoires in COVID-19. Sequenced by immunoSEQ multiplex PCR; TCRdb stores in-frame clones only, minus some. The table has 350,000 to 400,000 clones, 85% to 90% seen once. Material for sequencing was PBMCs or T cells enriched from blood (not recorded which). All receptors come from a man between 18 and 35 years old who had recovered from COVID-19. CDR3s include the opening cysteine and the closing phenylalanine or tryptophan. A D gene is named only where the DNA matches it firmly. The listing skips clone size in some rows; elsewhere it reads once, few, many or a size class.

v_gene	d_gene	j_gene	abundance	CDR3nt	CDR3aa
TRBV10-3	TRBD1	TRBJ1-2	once	TGTGCCACCCTGACAGGGGGCTTTGGCTACACCTTC	CATLTGGFGYTF
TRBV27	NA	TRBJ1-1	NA	TGTGCCAGCAGTTTAGGGCGGACAGAAGGAGCTTTCTTT	CASSLGRTEGAFF
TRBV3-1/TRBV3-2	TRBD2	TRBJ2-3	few	TGTGCCAGCAGCCAAGAAAGACCTGGACTAGCGGGAGGTAGCGCAGATACGCAGTATTTT	CASSQERPGLAGGSADTQYF
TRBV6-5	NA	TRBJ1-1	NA	TGTGCCAGCGGATGGGGGGGTGTGGACACTGAAGCTTTCTTT	CASGWGGVDTEAFF
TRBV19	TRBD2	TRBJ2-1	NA	TGTGCCAGTAGTATTCCCAGCGGGATTGGTAGTGAGCAGTTCTTC	CASSIPSGIGSEQFF
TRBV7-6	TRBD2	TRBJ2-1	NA	TGTGCCAGCAGCTTAGTAGAGACTAGCGGCTACAATGAGCAGTTCTTC	CASSLVETSGYNEQFF
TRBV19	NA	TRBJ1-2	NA	TGTGCCACCATGTCCCGGGGAGCACTCTATGGCTACACCTTC	CATMSRGALYGYTF
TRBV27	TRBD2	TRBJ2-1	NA	TGTGCCAGCAGTTTATCACTAGCGGGACTCAATGAGCAGTTCTTC	CASSLSLAGLNEQFF
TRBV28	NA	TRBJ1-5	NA	TGTGCCAGCAGTTTAATCTGGGCAAGCAATCAGCCCCAGCATTTT	CASSLIWASNQPQHF
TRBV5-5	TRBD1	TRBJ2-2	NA	TGTGCCAGCATTCAATCTCCGGGGACAGGGAACACCGGGGAGCTGTTTTTT	CASIQSPGTGNTGELFF
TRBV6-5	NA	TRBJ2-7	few	TGTGCCAGCACCGTAGGGGCCTACGAGCAGTACTTC	CASTVGAYEQYF
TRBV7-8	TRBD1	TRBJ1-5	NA	TGTGCCAGCAGCTTAGGGACATGGACAGGGACGCGCAATCAGCCCCAGCATTTT	CASSLGTWTGTRNQPQHF
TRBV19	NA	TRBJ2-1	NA	TGTGCCAGTAGTGCGGAGGGACGCTACAATGAGCAGTTCTTC	CASSAEGRYNEQFF
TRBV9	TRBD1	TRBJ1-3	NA	TGTGCCAGCCAGGGGGCGGCTGGAAACACCATATATTTT	CASQGAAGNTIYF
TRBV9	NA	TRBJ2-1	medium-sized	TGTGCCAGCAGCGCGAGTGGGAGGCCTGTGAATGAGCAGTTCTTC	CASSASGRPVNEQFF
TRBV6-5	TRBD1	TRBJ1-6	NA	TGTGCCACGAAACTACAGGGGTGGGACGGTTCACCCCTCCACTTT	CATKLQGWDGSPLHF
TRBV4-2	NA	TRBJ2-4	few	TGTGCCAGCAGCGCGGGCGGAAACATTCAGTACTTC	CASSAGGNIQYF
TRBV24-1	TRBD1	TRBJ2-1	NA	TGTGCCACCAGTGCCACGTGGGGTAACAGGGGAAGCTCCTACAATGAGCAGTTCTTC	CATSATWGNRGSSYNEQFF
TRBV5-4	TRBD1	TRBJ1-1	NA	TGTGCCAGCAGCTGGGAGGGACAGGGATACACTGAAGCTTTCTTT	CASSWEGQGYTEAFF
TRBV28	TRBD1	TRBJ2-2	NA	TGTGCCAGCAGTTCCCTACGGACAGGTTACACCGGGGAGCTGTTTTTT	CASSSLRTGYTGELFF
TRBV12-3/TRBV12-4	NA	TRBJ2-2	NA	TGTGCCAGCAAGACAGGGAACACCGGGGAGCTGTTTTTT	CASKTGNTGELFF
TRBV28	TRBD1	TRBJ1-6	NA	TGTGCCAGCAGTTTAGAGACAGGGAGAAATTCACCCCTCCACTTT	CASSLETGRNSPLHF
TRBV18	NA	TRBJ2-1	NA	TGTGCCAGCTCACCCAACGCCGCGAGTAGCTCCTACAATGAGCAGTTCTTC	CASSPNAASSSYNEQFF
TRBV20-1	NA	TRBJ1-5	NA	TGCAGTGCTAGTAGTCCGGGTATGAACCAGCCCCAGCATTTT	CSASSPGMNQPQHF
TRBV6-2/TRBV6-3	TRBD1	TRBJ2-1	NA	TGTGCCAGCAGCCCCGGGACAGACCCGTTCTTC	CASSPGTDPFF
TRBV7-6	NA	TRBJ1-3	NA	TGTGCCAGCAGCTCACCCCGGGGTAGCTCTGGAAACACCATATATTTT	CASSSPRGSSGNTIYF
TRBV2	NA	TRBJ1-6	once	TGTGCCAGCAGCAGACTCCCCGGGAGCTCACCCCTCCACTTT	CASSRLPGSSPLHF
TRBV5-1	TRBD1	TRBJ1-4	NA	TGCGCCAGCAGACGGGACAGGACAGAAAAACTGTTTTTT	CASRRDRTEKLFF
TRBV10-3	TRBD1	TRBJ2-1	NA	TGTGCCACCCGGGGGGACAGGGGAGTAGATGAGCAGTTCTTC	CATRGDRGVDEQFF
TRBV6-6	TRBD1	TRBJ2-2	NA	TGTGCCAGCAGCCCTCCGGGACAGGGACGCACCGGGGAGCTGTTTTTT	CASSPPGQGRTGELFF
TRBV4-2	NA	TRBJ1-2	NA	TGTGCCAGCAGCCAAGGGCAGGGGATAGACTATGGCTACACCTTC	CASSQGQGIDYGYTF
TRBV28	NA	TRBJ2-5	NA	TGTGCCAGCAGAAAGACTAGCCAAGAGACCCAGTACTTC	CASRKTSQETQYF
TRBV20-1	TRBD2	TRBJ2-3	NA	TGCAGTGCTAGTGCTAGCGGGGTCACAGATACGCAGTATTTT	CSASASGVTDTQYF
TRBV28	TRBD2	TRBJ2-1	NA	TGTGCCAGCAGAGAACTACAGGGGTCACGGCGGGAGGGTTACAATGAGCAGTTCTTC	CASRELQGSRREGYNEQFF
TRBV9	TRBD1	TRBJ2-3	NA	TGTGCCAGCAGCGCCACGGGACAGGCCAGTATAGATACGCAGTATTTT	CASSATGQASIDTQYF
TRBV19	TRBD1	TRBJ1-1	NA	TGTGCCAGTATTCCCCTACAGGGGAGCACTGAAGCTTTCTTT	CASIPLQGSTEAFF
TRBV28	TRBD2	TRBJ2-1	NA	TGTGCCAGCAGTTCTCTAACTAGCGGGAGCTACAATGAGCAGTTCTTC	CASSSLTSGSYNEQFF
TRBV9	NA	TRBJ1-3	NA	TGTGCCAGCAACCAGCAGGACAGTCCTGGAAACACCATATATTTT	CASNQQDSPGNTIYF
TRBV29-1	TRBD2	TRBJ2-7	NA	TGCAGCGTTGAAAAAGCGGGACTCGACGAGCAGTACTTC	CSVEKAGLDEQYF
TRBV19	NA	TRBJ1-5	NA	TGTGCCAGTAGTGCGAGGACAAGTCAGCATTTT	CASSARTSQHF
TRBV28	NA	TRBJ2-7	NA	TGTGCCAGCAGTTTACGAGCCTACGAGCAGTACTTC	CASSLRAYEQYF
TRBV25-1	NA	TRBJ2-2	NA	TGTGCCAGCAGTGAATCTGCCGGGAGCAACACCGGGGAGCTGTTTTTT	CASSESAGSNTGELFF
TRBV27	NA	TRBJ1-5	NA	TGTGCCACCCAGGGTAGCAATCAGCCCCAGCATTTT	CATQGSNQPQHF
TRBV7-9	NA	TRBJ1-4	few	TGTGCCAGCAGCTTACTAGGAGGGAATGAAAAACTGTTTTTT	CASSLLGGNEKLFF
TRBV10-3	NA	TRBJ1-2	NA	TGTGCCATCAGTGAGTCCCCTAGGGAGGGCGGCTACACCTTC	CAISESPREGGYTF
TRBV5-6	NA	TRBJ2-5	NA	TGTGCCAGCAGCTTAAGAGGAGTTGACACCCAGTACTTC	CASSLRGVDTQYF
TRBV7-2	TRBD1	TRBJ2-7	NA	TGTGCCAGCACGGGGACAGTTAACTTCTACGAGCAGTACTTC	CASTGTVNFYEQYF
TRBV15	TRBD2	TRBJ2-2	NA	TGTGCCACCAGCAGGGGGGGTCTAGCGGGAGTCGGGGAGCTGTTTTTT	CATSRGGLAGVGELFF
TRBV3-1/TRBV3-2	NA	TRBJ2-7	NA	TGTGCCAGCAGCCAAGATCCTAGCGACTCCTACGAGCAGTACTTC	CASSQDPSDSYEQYF
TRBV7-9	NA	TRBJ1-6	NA	TGTGCCAGCAGCCCCCAAGGGAGGGGAAGGGATTCACCCCTCCACTTT	CASSPQGRGRDSPLHF
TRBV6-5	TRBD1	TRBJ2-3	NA	TGTGCCACCGAGTATTCCGGGACAGGGATAGATACGCAGTATTTT	CATEYSGTGIDTQYF
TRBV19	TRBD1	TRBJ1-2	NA	TGTGCCAGTAGTCACCTCGGACAGGGAGTTTTCTATGGCTACACCTTC	CASSHLGQGVFYGYTF
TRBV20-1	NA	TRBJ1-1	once	TGCAGTGCTAGAGCGGACATCGAAGCTTTCTTT	CSARADIEAFF
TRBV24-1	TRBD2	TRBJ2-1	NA	TGTGCCACCAGTGATCGACTAGCGGGATTCGCCTACAATGAGCAGTTCTTC	CATSDRLAGFAYNEQFF
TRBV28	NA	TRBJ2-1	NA	TGTGCCAGCGGCCTAGCTGGCGGTTACAATGAGCAGTTCTTC	CASGLAGGYNEQFF
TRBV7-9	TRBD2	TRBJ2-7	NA	TGTGCCAGCAGCGAGGCTAGCGGTGGAGGGGAGCAGTACTTC	CASSEASGGGEQYF
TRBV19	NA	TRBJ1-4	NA	TGTGCCAGTAGTACCACAGGGACCCTAAATGAAAAACTGTTTTTT	CASSTTGTLNEKLFF
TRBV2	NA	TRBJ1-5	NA	TGTGCCAGCAGTCCCCCTGGAGGACCCGATAGCAATCAGCCCCAGCATTTT	CASSPPGGPDSNQPQHF
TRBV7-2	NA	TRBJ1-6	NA	TGTGCCAGCAGCTTAGCCGGGAGGAATTCACCCCTCCACTTT	CASSLAGRNSPLHF